These 10 T cell receptor beta chains came from one sample sequenced in a study of blood T cell repertoires in COVID-19. Generated by immunoSEQ multiplex PCR, the TCRdb table keeps only in-frame clones and is missing some. Among 120,000 to 150,000 clones listed, just under 90% were seen once. Sequenced material: peripheral blood. The receptors stem from a woman of 80 years or more with acute or convalescent COVID-19.

Only a few counts were recorded for this clone. The rearrangement uses TRBV4-1 and TRBJ2-5, with 11 positions matching TRBD1. The CDR3 is made up of 17 amino acids. Trimming at V came to 2 bases and at J to 7 bases, leaving 12 bases not matched to a gene. Germline V CDR1 and CDR2: MGHRA, YSYEKL. CDR3 in DNA: TGCGCCAGCAGCCAATCTTCCAGGGACAGGGGGACAGGGACCCAGTACTTC. As protein: CASSQSSRDRGTGTQYF.

The chain has TRBV27 and TRBJ1-5, with 8 bases lining up with TRBD1. This CDR3 has 19 amino acids. V trimming: 5 bases; J trimming: 2 bases; junction bases outside the gene matches: 17. Germline CDR1 MNHEY, CDR2 SMNVEV (reference sequence). The CDR3 is CASSTTLTGALFGNQPQHF. Here the CDR3 DNA reads TGTGCCAGCAGTACCACCCTGACAGGGGCCCTATTTGGCAATCAGCCCCAGCATTTT.

This clone was detected only once. The CDR3 protein is CASSNSLNEKLFF. CDR3 nucleotide sequence: TGTGCCAGTAGTAACAGCTTAAATGAAAAACTGTTTTTT. The chain links TRBV19 to TRBJ1-4; D unresolved. The length of the CDR3 is 13 residues. Germline V gives CDR1 LNHDA, CDR2 SQIVND (reference sequence). The V end was cut by 4 bases, the J end by 5 bases, with 8 bases between.

The gene calls are TRBV7-8 and TRBJ2-7; 7 bases match TRBD1. The V gene's germline CDR1 is SGHVS and CDR2 FQNEAQ. The CDR3 loop spans 14 amino acids. J gave up 5 bases and V 2 bases, and 6 bases lay outside the gene matches. The CDR3 DNA reads as TGTGCCAGCAGCTTAAGTCCGGGGACAGACGAGCAGTACTTC. Amino acids: CASSLSPGTDEQYF.

The chain couples TRBV7-2 to TRBJ1-1, with D possibly being TRBD1 (5 bases). Germline lookup yields CDR1 SGHTA and CDR2 FQGNSA. This CDR3 comprises 15 residues. Trimming cost V 5 bases and J 1 base, with 14 bases left between them. The CDR3 nucleotides are TGTGCCAGCAGCCCTGAAGCGACAGCGAACACTGAAGCTTTCTTT. This translates into CASSPEATANTEAFF.

V usage is TRBV3-1 (or the pseudogene TRBV3-2) and J usage is TRBJ2-1; 7 nucleotides agree with TRBD1. The CDR3 has 17 residues. Germline CDR1 is LGHDT and CDR2 is YNNKEL (reference sequence). V was pared by 3 bases and J by 2 bases, with 10 bases of the junction left unmatched. CDR3 sequence: CASSHKPGQSTYNEQFF. In nucleotides, the CDR3 is TGTGCCAGCAGCCACAAACCGGGACAGAGTACCTACAATGAGCAGTTCTTC.

The chain is built from TRBV10-2 and TRBJ1-6; 9 positions agree with TRBD1. The J segment lost 9 bases and the V segment lost 6 bases, leaving 6 bases of the junction unmatched. The CDR3 consists of 14 residues. CDR1 and CDR2 from the germline V gene are WSHSY and SAAADI. The CDR3 reads CASREQGAGSPLHF. CDR3 DNA sequence: TGCGCCAGCAGAGAACAGGGGGCAGGTTCACCCCTCCACTTT.

This sequence joins TRBV6-2 or TRBV6-3 and TRBJ2-5; the match to TRBD2 covers 15 bases. The germline V gene has CDR1 MNHEY and CDR2 SVGEGT. This CDR3 is built from 15 residues. Losses at the gene ends were 6 bases for V and 6 bases for J; bases not matched to a gene: 5. Written as DNA, the CDR3 is TGTGCCAGCAGCGACGGGACTAGCGGGAGGAAGACCCAGTACTTC. It yields the protein CASSDGTSGRKTQYF.

The chain is built from TRBV3-1 (or the pseudogene TRBV3-2) and TRBJ2-1; D is undetermined. V was shortened by 4 bases and J by 3 bases, with 13 bases between the two germline ends. The CDR3 contains 15 residues. Germline V gives CDR1 LGHDT, CDR2 YNNKEL (reference sequence). The CDR3 reads CASSRPWRGYNEQFF. CDR3 bases: TGTGCCAGCAGCCGACCCTGGCGAGGCTACAATGAGCAGTTCTTC.

The rearrangement uses TRBV5-1 and TRBJ1-3, with D unresolved. The CDR3 runs 16 residues. The V and J ends lost 0 bases and 0 bases respectively, with 10 bases between them. Germline V gene sequence: CDR1 SGHRS, CDR2 YFSETQ. The CDR3 nucleotides are TGCGCCAGCAGCTTGGGAACCTACGTCTCTGGAAACACCATATATTTT. This translates into CASSLGTYVSGNTIYF.